This TCR beta chain was profiled in a study of blood T cells in healthy people across ages. The junction had 8 bases not matched to a gene; V was cut back by 3 bases and J by 8 bases. In germline, CDR1 is SGHRS, CDR2 YFSETQ. The CDR3 has 14 amino acids. The second PCR ran roughly 6 to 11 cycles with a sample-barcoded 5' primer and J-beta primers. TCRdb passed the 5' RACE reads through MiXCR, listing each CDR3 protein once. There are about 930,000 distinct CDR3 sequences in the sample; almost 30% occur only once, and 9.5% to 13% lies in the top ten. The study's findings and limits: Higher diversity and more naive CD4+ cells were features of long-lived donors, compared to aged donors.

PBMCs, at least 6 million per sample, were isolated. In the case of this clonotype: The antigen is unknown.

This sample also belongs to another study, concerning T cells of mothers and their children.

The sequenced sample was blood. The genes are TRBV5-1 and TRBJ2-4; 7 positions match TRBD2. The TCR sequence derives from a middle-aged woman in good health. The CDR3 region is CASSWERGGDIQYF. The CDR3 coding sequence is TGCGCCAGCAGCTGGGAGCGGGGCGGGGACATTCAGTACTTC.